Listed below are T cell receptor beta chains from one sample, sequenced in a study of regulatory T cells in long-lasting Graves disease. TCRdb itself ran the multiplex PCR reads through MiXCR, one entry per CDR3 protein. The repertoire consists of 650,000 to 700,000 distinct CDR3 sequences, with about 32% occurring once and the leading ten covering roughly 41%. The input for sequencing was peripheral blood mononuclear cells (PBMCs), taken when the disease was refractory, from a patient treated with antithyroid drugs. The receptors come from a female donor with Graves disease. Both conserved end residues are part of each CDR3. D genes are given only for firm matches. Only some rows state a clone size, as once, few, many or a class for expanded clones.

CASRVRGKPQHF,TGTGCCAGCAGGGTCAGGGGCAAGCCCCAGCATTTT,TRBJ1-5,many,-,TRBV2,12
CASSMGGPGQGLYEQYF,TGTGCCAGTAGTATGGGGGGACCGGGACAGGGGCTTTACGAGCAGTACTTC,TRBJ2-7,-,TRBD1,TRBV19,17
CASSLTSSGNTIYF,TGTGCCAGCAGTTTAACAAGCTCTGGAAACACCATATATTTT,TRBJ1-3,few,-,TRBV12-3/TRBV12-4,14
CASTTGMGNTEAFF,TGTGCCAGTACTACAGGGATGGGGAACACTGAAGCTTTCTTT,TRBJ1-1,-,-,TRBV19,14
CAWSVPGYGYTF,TGTGCCTGGAGTGTACCCGGCTATGGCTACACCTTC,TRBJ1-2,few,-,TRBV30,12
CASSLDDRDTQPQHF,TGCGCCAGCAGCTTGGATGACAGGGATACTCAGCCCCAGCATTTT,TRBJ1-5,-,TRBD1,TRBV5-1,15
CASSSRTASSGNTIYF,TGTGCCAGCAGCTCCAGGACAGCGAGCTCTGGAAACACCATATATTTT,TRBJ1-3,-,-,TRBV11-1,16
CASSEAAPATYEQYF,TGTGCCAGCAGTGAAGCCGCCCCGGCGACCTACGAGCAGTACTTC,TRBJ2-7,few,-,TRBV6-1,15
CASSFGGMRQPQHF,TGTGCCAGCAGTTTTGGGGGGATGCGTCAGCCCCAGCATTTT,TRBJ1-5,many,-,TRBV28,14
CASSIVGRTEAFF,TGTGCCAGTAGTATCGTGGGCCGGACTGAAGCTTTCTTT,TRBJ1-1,few,-,TRBV19,13
CASSPWTGTNTKAFF,TGTGCCAGCTCACCGTGGACAGGAACCAACACTAAAGCTTTCTTT,TRBJ1-1,-,TRBD1,TRBV18,15
CASSQSSLTSDGYTF,TGTGCCAGCAGCCAATCGAGTCTTACGAGTGATGGCTACACCTTC,TRBJ1-2,once,-,TRBV16,15
CASTGGETQYF,TGTGCCAGCACAGGGGGAGAGACCCAGTACTTC,TRBJ2-5,many,TRBD1,TRBV2,11
CASSPSPSGRGTTQYF,TGTGCCAGCAGCCCGAGTCCTAGCGGGAGGGGAACGACGCAGTACTTC,TRBJ2-7,few,TRBD2,TRBV3-1,16
CASSLDRGTNSPLHF,TGTGCCAGCAGCTTAGACAGGGGGACTAATTCACCCCTCCACTTT,TRBJ1-6,many,TRBD1,TRBV11-2,15